The 9 T cell receptor beta chains below come from one sample, sequenced in a study of blood T cell repertoires in COVID-19. Data came from immunoSEQ multiplex PCR; TCRdb stores just in-frame clones and leaves some out. The table records about 210,000 clones, around 84% of them present only once. Sequencing was carried out using peripheral blood. The receptors stem from a middle-aged man with active or convalescent COVID-19.

This clone was detected once. The chain employs TRBV7-2 and TRBJ2-2, with TRBD2 matching 8 bases. The V gene's germline CDR1 is SGHTA and CDR2 FQGNSA. This CDR3 spans 16 amino acids. Unmatched junction bases numbered 9, after V lost 2 bases and J lost 7 bases. CDR3 sequence: CASSLTGGRVGGELFF. CDR3 in DNA: TGTGCCAGCAGCTTAACGGGAGGGCGGGTTGGCGGGGAGCTGTTTTTT.

This clone appeared once. The chain couples TRBV9 to TRBJ1-3; D gene ambiguous. The CDR3 loop spans 15 amino acids. Deletions cut 0 bases from V and 3 bases from J, with 10 bases between. CDR1 and CDR2 (germline): SGDLS, YYNGEE. The CDR3 DNA reads TGTGCCAGCAGCGTAGGGGAGACCCTTGGAAACACCATATATTTT. Its translation is CASSVGETLGNTIYF.

This clone was seen at least ten times. The chain has TRBV14 and TRBJ2-7; 10 nucleotides line up with TRBD2. Trimming took 0 bases from V and 9 from J; bases not matched to a gene: 11. This CDR3 has 16 residues. Germline CDR1 reads SGHDN; CDR2 reads FVKESK. This chain's CDR3 is CASSQELAASGSGQYF. The DNA of the CDR3 is TGTGCCAGCAGCCAAGAATTAGCGGCTAGCGGGAGTGGGCAGTACTTC.

The chain combines TRBV7-3 with TRBJ2-7; TRBD2 might be the D (7 bases). Germline values: CDR1 SGHTA, CDR2 FQGTGA. V was cut by 5 bases and J by 5 bases, with 13 bases left in between. CDR3 length: 13 amino acids. CDR3 loop: CASSPGGRNEQYF. The DNA for the CDR3 is TGTGCCAGCAGCCCCGGGGGGCGCAACGAGCAGTACTTC. Full variable domain (rest looked up from reference TRBV7-3 and TRBJ2-7): GAGVSQTPSNKVTEKGKYVELRCDPISGHTALYWYRQSLGQGPEFLIYFQGTGAADDSGLPNDRFFAVRPEGSVSTLKIQRTERGDSAVYLCASSPGGRNEQYFGPGTRLTVT.

This rearrangement joins TRBV7-9 to TRBJ1-2, with D perhaps matching TRBD1 (5 bases). Deletions cut 5 bases from V and 5 bases from J, with 21 bases between. CDR1 SEHNR and CDR2 FQNEAQ come from the germline V gene (reference sequence). The CDR3 has 16 amino acids. The CDR3 spells CASSPEREGQTYGYTF. Written as DNA, the CDR3 is TGTGCCAGCAGCCCAGAACGGGAGGGGCAGACGTATGGCTACACCTTC.

This chain connects TRBV4-3 to TRBJ1-3; D unresolved. CDR3 length equals 14 residues. Germline lookup yields CDR1 LGHNA and CDR2 YSLEER. Trimming removed 1 base from V and 0 bases from J, with 4 bases in between. In DNA form, the CDR3 reads TGCGCCAGCAGCCAAGCAATCTCTGGAAACACCATATATTTT. It yields the protein CASSQAISGNTIYF.

J is TRBJ1-5 and V is TRBV2; weak D call: TRBD1 (5 bases). V lost 5 bases, J lost 2 bases, and 10 bases lay in between. Germline V gene data show CDR1 as SNHLY and CDR2 as FYNNEI. The CDR3 contains 14 residues. CDR3 bases: TGTGCCAGCAGTTTAGGGGAGGGCAATCAGCCCCAGCATTTT. Protein product: CASSLGEGNQPQHF.

The chain joins TRBV7-2 to TRBJ2-7, with 8 positions matching TRBD2. V gave up 6 bases and J gave up 7 bases; unmatched junction bases: 8. In germline, CDR1 is SGHTA, CDR2 FQGNSA. CDR3 length: 13 residues. CDR3 loop: CASRRREVGEQYF. CDR3 bases: TGTGCCAGCAGGAGGCGGGAGGTGGGGGAGCAGTACTTC.

This clone has just a few counts. The genes are TRBV3-1 (or the pseudogene TRBV3-2) and TRBJ1-3; TRBD1 is a possible D gene (6 bases). Germline lookup yields CDR1 LGHDT and CDR2 YNNKEL (reference sequence). The CDR3 has 14 residues. V was clipped by 2 bases and J by 3 bases, with 8 bases between them. The CDR3 DNA is TGTGCCAGCAGCCAAAACAGGGATGGAAACACCATATATTTT. Protein sequence: CASSQNRDGNTIYF.